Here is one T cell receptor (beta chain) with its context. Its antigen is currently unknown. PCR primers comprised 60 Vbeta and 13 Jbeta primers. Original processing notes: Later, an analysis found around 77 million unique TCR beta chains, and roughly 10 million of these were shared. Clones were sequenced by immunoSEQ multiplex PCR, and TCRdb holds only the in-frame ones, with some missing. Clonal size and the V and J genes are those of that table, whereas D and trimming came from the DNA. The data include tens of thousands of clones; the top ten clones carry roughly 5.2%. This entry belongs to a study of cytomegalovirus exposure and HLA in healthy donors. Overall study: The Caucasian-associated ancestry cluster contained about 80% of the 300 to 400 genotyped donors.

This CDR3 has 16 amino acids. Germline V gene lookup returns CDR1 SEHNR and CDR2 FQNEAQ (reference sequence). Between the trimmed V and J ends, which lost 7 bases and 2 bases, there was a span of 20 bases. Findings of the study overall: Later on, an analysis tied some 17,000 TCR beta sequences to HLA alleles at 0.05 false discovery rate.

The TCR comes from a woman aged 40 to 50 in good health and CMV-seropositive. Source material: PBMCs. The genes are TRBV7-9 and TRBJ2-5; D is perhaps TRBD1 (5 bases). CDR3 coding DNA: TGTGCCAGCACCCCACTCCGTGCCAGGGCTCAAGAGACCCAGTACTTC. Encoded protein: CASTPLRARAQETQYF.